One sample yielded the 16 T cell receptor beta chains listed below, sequenced in a study of Ad26.COV2.S vaccination and SARS-CoV-2 variants. Treatment described: approximately 18 received Ad26.COV2.S at low or high dose, single or two shots; about five received placebo; per-sample allocation not given. It was on day 63 after the first vaccine or placebo injection that samples were taken. The data were produced by immunoSEQ multiplex PCR, yet TCRdb's version contains in-frame clones alone and is incomplete. The repertoire holds approximately 300,000 clones, around four fifths seen once, with roughly 2% in the top ten. The material sequenced was peripheral blood, taken in a trial of Ad26.COV2.S vaccine versus placebo. The origin of the receptors is a person aged 18 to 65 who received the Ad26.COV2.S COVID-19 vaccine or a placebo.

This sequence joins TRBV11-2 and TRBJ2-6; 11 bases agree with TRBD1. V lost 7 bases, J lost 1 base, and 6 bases stayed unmatched. CDR1 is SGHAT, CDR2 FQNNGV, per germline. The CDR3 spans 17 residues. The CDR3 loop reads CASTRTGGVSGANVLTF. In DNA form, the CDR3 reads TGTGCCAGCACTAGGACAGGGGGCGTATCTGGGGCCAACGTCCTGACTTTC.

Points on this clone: One end of the junction fails to match germline, which may point to a read error. This chain connects TRBV20-1 to TRBJ2-5; D gene uncertain. Germline CDR1 reads DFQATT; CDR2 reads SNEGSKA (reference sequence). This CDR3 is built from 11 residues. The CDR3 DNA follows: TGCAGTGCTCGACACCAACAGACCCAGTACTTC. This translates into CSARHQQTQYF.

The chain recombines TRBV19 with TRBJ2-1; D might be TRBD2 (6 bases). The CDR3 runs to 13 residues. Per germline, CDR1 LNHDA and CDR2 SQIVND (reference sequence). The V end was cut by 8 bases, the J end by 6 bases, with 14 bases between. CDR3 region: CASSRGLSNEQFF. CDR3 bases: TGTGCCAGTTCCCGTGGACTATCCAATGAGCAGTTCTTC.

V and J are TRBV19 and TRBJ2-7; D is unresolved. The CDR3 runs to 13 residues. Trimming left V 4 bases short and J 5 bases short, with 12 bases between. Germline CDR1 and CDR2: LNHDA and SQIVND (reference sequence). CDR3 amino acids: CASSNTGKDEQYF. The DNA of the CDR3 is TGTGCCAGTAGTAACACTGGGAAGGACGAGCAGTACTTC.

This chain links TRBV15 with TRBJ1-1, with D hard to call. The CDR3 is made up of 15 amino acids. V was trimmed by 0 bases and J by 0 bases, leaving 8 bases between them. Germline CDR1 LNHNV, CDR2 YYDKDF (reference sequence). CDR3 protein: CATSRDAALNTEAFF. DNA of the CDR3: TGTGCCACCAGCAGAGATGCAGCCTTGAACACTGAAGCTTTCTTT.

The rearrangement joins TRBV5-6 to TRBJ1-5; no clear D gene. Germline values: CDR1 SGHDT, CDR2 YYEEEE. This CDR3 comprises 16 residues. V was pared by 0 bases and J by 0 bases, with 10 bases between. The CDR3 DNA sequence: TGTGCCAGCAGCTTGGTGGGTCAGCCTAGCAATCAGCCCCAGCATTTT. Amino acid sequence: CASSLVGQPSNQPQHF.

The V gene is TRBV18, the J gene TRBJ2-5; 8 nucleotides match TRBD1. There are 16 residues in the CDR3. V trimming: 2 bases; J trimming: 4 bases; junction bases outside the gene matches: 9. Germline V gene lookup returns CDR1 KGHSH and CDR2 LQKENI. The CDR3 DNA follows: TGTGCCAGCTCACCAAACCGCCAGGGGGCGGGAGAGACCCAGTACTTC. Translation: CASSPNRQGAGETQYF.

This chain links TRBV14 with TRBJ2-1; D ambiguous. V was clipped by 2 bases and J by 6 bases, with 17 bases between them. CDR3 length: 16 amino acids. CDR1 is SGHDN, CDR2 FVKESK, per germline. The chain's CDR3 is CASSQFLGPSGNEQFF. CDR3 DNA sequence: TGTGCCAGCAGCCAATTCTTGGGTCCTTCGGGCAATGAGCAGTTCTTC.

The chain carries TRBV6-1 and TRBJ1-3, with D uncertain. The V end was cut by 2 bases, the J end by 4 bases, with 6 bases between. The length of the CDR3 is 13 residues. Germline V gene data show CDR1 as MNHNS and CDR2 as SASEGT. The CDR3 bases are TGTGCCAGCAGTGAAAGGGAGGGAAACACCATATATTTT. Translating it yields CASSEREGNTIYF.

This clone was seen more than once but under ten times. The chain combines TRBV27 with TRBJ1-1; D remains unclear. Germline V gene lookup returns CDR1 MNHEY and CDR2 SMNVEV (reference sequence). V lost 2 bases, J lost 0 bases, and 7 bases lay in between. The CDR3 covers 14 residues. CDR3 DNA: TGTGCCAGCAGTTTAAACAGACTGAACACTGAAGCTTTCTTT. Its translation is CASSLNRLNTEAFF.

CDR3 in DNA: TGTGCCAGCAGCTTGCGCCTAGCGGGGGGGCGTGAGCAGTTCTTC. Translated, it gives CASSLRLAGGREQFF. The V gene is TRBV5-4, the J gene TRBJ2-1, with 12 bases aligning to TRBD2. The CDR3 length is 15 residues. The junction had 5 bases not matched to a gene; V was cut back by 1 base and J by 9 bases. CDR1 and CDR2 (germline): SGHNT, YYREEE (reference sequence). The complete variable domain, with remaining parts taken from reference TRBV5-4 and TRBJ2-1, reads ETGVTQSPTHLIKTRGQQVTLRCSSQSGHNTVSWYQQALGQGPQFIFQYYREEENGRGNFPPRFSGLQFPNYSSELNVNALELDDSALYLCASSLRLAGGREQFFGPGTRLTVL.

This chain joins TRBV6-1 and TRBJ1-5, with D hard to call. The V end was cut by 3 bases, the J end by 7 bases, with 10 bases between. The germline V gene has CDR1 MNHNS and CDR2 SASEGT. This CDR3 region has 13 residues. CDR3 loop: CASSDQYGQPQHF. CDR3 coding DNA: TGTGCCAGCAGTGATCAATATGGGCAGCCCCAGCATTTT.

The chain is built from TRBV5-1 and TRBJ1-3; 9 nucleotides line up with TRBD1. This CDR3 spans 15 amino acids. V was clipped by 2 bases and J by 1 base; unmatched bases: 1. The germline CDR1 and CDR2 sequences are SGHRS and YFSETQ. The CDR3 spells CASSFGTGSGNTIYF. Written as DNA, the CDR3 is TGCGCCAGCAGCTTCGGGACAGGGTCTGGAAACACCATATATTTT.

The chain recombines TRBV7-9 with TRBJ2-1, with a possible D match to TRBD2 (5 bases). CDR3 length: 14 residues. The germline V gene has CDR1 SEHNR and CDR2 FQNEAQ (reference sequence). Trimming pared 5 bases from V and 3 bases from J, leaving 11 bases between. The CDR3 region has the DNA TGTGCCAGCAGCCGTCGGGGATTCTACAATGAGCAGTTCTTC. It specifies CASSRRGFYNEQFF.

The chain is built from TRBV5-5 and TRBJ1-6; D ambiguous. Trimming took 0 bases from V and 13 from J, leaving 8 bases between them. This CDR3 region has 12 residues. From germline, CDR1 is SGHKS and CDR2 YYEKEE (reference sequence). This CDR3 reads CASSLDREPLHF. DNA of the CDR3: TGTGCCAGCAGCTTGGATCGGGAGCCCCTCCACTTT.

The rearrangement links TRBV7-9 to TRBJ2-1; 7 bases fit TRBD1. The CDR3 has 11 residues. The ends lost 5 bases at V and 10 bases at J; junction bases unmatched: 2. Germline CDR1 is SEHNR and CDR2 is FQNEAQ (reference sequence). In nucleotides, the CDR3 is TGTGCCAGCAGCACGGACAGGGAGCAGTTCTTC. Translated, it gives CASSTDREQFF.